The following is a T cell receptor beta chain sequence with its context. Clones were read by immunoSEQ multiplex PCR, and TCRdb kept only the in-frame ones, dropping some. The table shows 4,000 to 5,000 clones, with approximately 65% occurring only once. This specimen comes from a study of coeliac disease. V gave up 5 bases and J gave up 1 base, with 18 bases separating them. CDR1 is SGHTA and CDR2 is FQGTGA in the germline V gene. This CDR3 region has 17 residues. The sample taken for sequencing was intraepithelial lymphocytes from the gut. The TCR sequence derives from a woman under 30 with active celiac disease. The genes are TRBV7-3 and TRBJ1-5; D remains unclear. The CDR3 DNA reads TGTGCCAGCAGCCATTCCCTGGAGACTAAAAGCAATCAGCCCCAGCATTTT. Amino acids: CASSHSLETKSNQPQHF.